This entry concerns a single TCR beta chain. What it binds is not known. This sample was taken from a study of T cell repertoires in cytomegalovirus infection. Study summary: Well-studied HLA-B-restricted epitopes and recently identified HLA-C-restricted epitopes of CMV were both used in the study. Study results and limitations: There were HLA-C-restricted CMV-specific TCR beta clonotypes dominating the ex vivo response.

TCRdb reanalysed the reads using MiXCR and keeps one entry per CDR3 protein. The data show 370,000 or so distinct CDR3 sequences, with roughly 36% seen just once and roughly 13% held by the top ten. V lost 6 bases and J 7 bases, leaving 18 bases between the germline ends. This CDR3 is built from 13 residues. Germline V gene lookup returns CDR1 DFQATT and CDR2 SNEGSKA (reference sequence). This TCR was sampled from a human donor in good health (CMV status not recorded). Some clones in this sample may be carry-over from other donors' samples. V gene TRBV20-1 combines with J gene TRBJ1-2; maybe TRBD1 (5 bases). Sequencing used cultured PBMCs, obtained from culture after CMV antigen stimulation. Here the CDR3 reads CSARGSQDRGYTF. CDR3 in DNA: TGCAGTGCCCGGGGGAGCCAGGATCGTGGCTACACCTTC.